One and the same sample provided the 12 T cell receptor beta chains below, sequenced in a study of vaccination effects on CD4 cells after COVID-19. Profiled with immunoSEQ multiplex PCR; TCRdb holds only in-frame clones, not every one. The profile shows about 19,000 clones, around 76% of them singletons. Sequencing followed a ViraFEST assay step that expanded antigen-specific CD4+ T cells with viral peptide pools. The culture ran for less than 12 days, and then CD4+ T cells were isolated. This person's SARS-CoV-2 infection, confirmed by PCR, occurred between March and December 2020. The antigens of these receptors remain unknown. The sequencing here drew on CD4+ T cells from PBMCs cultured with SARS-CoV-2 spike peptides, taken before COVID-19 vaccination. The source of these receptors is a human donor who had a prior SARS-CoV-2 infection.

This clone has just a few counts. This chain's CDR3 is CASSQGNNQETQYF. As DNA, the CDR3 is TGCGCCAGCAGCCAAGGAAACAACCAAGAGACCCAGTACTTC. The chain links TRBV4-1 to TRBJ2-5; D ambiguous. The CDR3 covers 14 residues. Looked up from germline, CDR1 is MGHRA and CDR2 is YSYEKL. Trimming pared 1 base from V and 0 bases from J, leaving 6 bases between.

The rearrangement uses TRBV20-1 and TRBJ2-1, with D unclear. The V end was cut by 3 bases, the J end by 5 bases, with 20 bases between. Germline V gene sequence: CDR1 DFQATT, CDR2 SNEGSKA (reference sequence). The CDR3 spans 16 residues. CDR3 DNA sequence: TGCAGTGCTAGTAGAGTTCTTTGGGGTTCACACAATGAGCAGTTCTTC. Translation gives CSASRVLWGSHNEQFF.

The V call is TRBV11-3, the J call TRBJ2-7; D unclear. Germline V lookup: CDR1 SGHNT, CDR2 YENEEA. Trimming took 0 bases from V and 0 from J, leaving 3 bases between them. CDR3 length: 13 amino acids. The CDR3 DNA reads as TGTGCCAGCAGCTTAGACAGCTCCTACGAGCAGTACTTC. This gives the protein CASSLDSSYEQYF.

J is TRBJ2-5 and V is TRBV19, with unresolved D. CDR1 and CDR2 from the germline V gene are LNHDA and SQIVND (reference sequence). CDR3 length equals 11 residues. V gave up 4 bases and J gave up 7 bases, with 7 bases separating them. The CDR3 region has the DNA TGTGCCAGTAGTACCATGGGGACCCAGTACTTC. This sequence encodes CASSTMGTQYF.

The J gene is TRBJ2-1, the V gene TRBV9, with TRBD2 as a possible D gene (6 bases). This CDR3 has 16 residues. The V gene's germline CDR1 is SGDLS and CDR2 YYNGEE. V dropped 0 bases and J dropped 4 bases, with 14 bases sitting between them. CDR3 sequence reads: CASSVASRGTYNEQFF. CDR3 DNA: TGTGCCAGCAGCGTAGCCTCGCGGGGAACTTACAATGAGCAGTTCTTC.

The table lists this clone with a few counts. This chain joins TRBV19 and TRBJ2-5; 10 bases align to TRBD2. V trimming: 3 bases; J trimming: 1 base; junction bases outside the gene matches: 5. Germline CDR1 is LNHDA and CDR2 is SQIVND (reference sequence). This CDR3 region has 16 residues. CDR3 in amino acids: CASSMSPSGSQETQYF. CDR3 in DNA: TGTGCCAGTAGTATGTCGCCTAGCGGGAGCCAAGAGACCCAGTACTTC.

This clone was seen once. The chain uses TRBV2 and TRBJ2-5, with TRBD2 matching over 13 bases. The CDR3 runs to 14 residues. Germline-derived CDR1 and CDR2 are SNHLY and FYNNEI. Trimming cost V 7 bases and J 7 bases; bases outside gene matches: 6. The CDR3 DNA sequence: TGTGCCAGCATGGGGACTAGCGGGACCGTGACCCAGTACTTC. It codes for CASMGTSGTVTQYF.

The CDR3, as DNA: TGTGCCAGCAGCCGAAACCCCGCAAACTCTGGAAACACCATATATTTT. Residues: CASSRNPANSGNTIYF. The chain uses TRBV11-2 and TRBJ1-3; D remains unclear. The CDR3 is made up of 16 amino acids. With 5 bases removed from V and 0 bases from J, the gap between germline ends came to 14 bases. In germline, CDR1 is SGHAT, CDR2 FQNNGV.

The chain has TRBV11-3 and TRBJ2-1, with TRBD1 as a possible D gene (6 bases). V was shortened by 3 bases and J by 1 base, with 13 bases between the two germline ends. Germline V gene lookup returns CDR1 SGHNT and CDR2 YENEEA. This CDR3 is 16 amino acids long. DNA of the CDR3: TGTGCCAGCAGCTTGGGGGCTAAAGGTTCCTACAATGAGCAGTTCTTC. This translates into CASSLGAKGSYNEQFF.

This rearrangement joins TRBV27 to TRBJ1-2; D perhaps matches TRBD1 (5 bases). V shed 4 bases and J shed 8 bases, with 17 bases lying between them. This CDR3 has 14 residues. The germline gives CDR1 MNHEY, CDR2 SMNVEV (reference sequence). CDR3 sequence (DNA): TGTGCCAGCAGTTCGCAGGGTAAAGGGCGAGGCTACACCTTC. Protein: CASSSQGKGRGYTF.

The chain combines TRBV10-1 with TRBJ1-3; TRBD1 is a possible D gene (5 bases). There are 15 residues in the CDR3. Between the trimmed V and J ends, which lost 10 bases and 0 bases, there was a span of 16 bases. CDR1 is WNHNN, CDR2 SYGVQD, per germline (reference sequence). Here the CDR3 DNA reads TGCGCCAAAAGGCAGGGACCAGTCTCTGGAAACACCATATATTTT. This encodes CAKRQGPVSGNTIYF.

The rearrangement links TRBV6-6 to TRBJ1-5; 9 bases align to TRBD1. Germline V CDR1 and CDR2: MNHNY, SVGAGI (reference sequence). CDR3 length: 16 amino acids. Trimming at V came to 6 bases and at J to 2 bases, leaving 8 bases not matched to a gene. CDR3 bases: TGTGCCAGCAGCCAACAGGGGGCAGGGGGCAATCAGCCCCAGCATTTT. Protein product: CASSQQGAGGNQPQHF.